This T cell receptor beta chain was observed in a study of control samples from healthy donors and cancer patients. Clones were sequenced by immunoSEQ multiplex PCR, and TCRdb holds only the in-frame ones, with some missing. The sample records under 200,000 clones, roughly 94% being singletons. CDR1 is MNHEY, CDR2 SVGAGI, per germline. The CDR3 runs to 13 residues. Trimming took 10 bases from V and 2 from J, leaving 14 bases between them. Material for sequencing was PBMCs. This receptor was taken from a man in his fifties or sixties with colorectal cancer. This chain joins TRBV6-5 and TRBJ1-1; D is possibly TRBD1 (6 bases). DNA of the CDR3: TGTGCCATCAGCGGGACATTCAACACTGAAGCTTTCTTT. Residues: CAISGTFNTEAFF.